Shown below are 20 T cell receptor beta chains from a single sample sequenced in a study of OX40 agonist ivuxolimab in advanced cancers. Using immunoSEQ multiplex PCR, the repertoire was profiled, and TCRdb retains in-frame clones only, with some absent. The profile shows over 70,000 clones, roughly 89% of them singletons. Sample: CD4+ or CD8+ T cells sorted from blood, taken in a trial of the OX40 agonist ivuxolimab. The source of these receptors is an adult with an advanced solid tumor such as melanoma, head and neck, liver or kidney cancer.

The chain is built from TRBV9 and TRBJ1-3; TRBD1 might be the D (5 bases). V was pared by 0 bases and J by 3 bases, with 22 bases between. CDR1 and CDR2 from the germline V gene are SGDLS and YYNGEE. This CDR3 region has 19 residues. This CDR3 is CASSVGPRDATGSGNTIYF. The CDR3 DNA reads TGTGCCAGCAGCGTAGGGCCCCGGGACGCAACGGGCAGTGGAAACACCATATATTTT.

The chain links TRBV4-2 to TRBJ1-5; D is unresolved. The V gene lost 2 bases and the J gene lost 3 bases, with 11 bases spanning the gap. The CDR3 loop spans 15 amino acids. CDR1 is LGHNA and CDR2 is YNFKEQ in the germline V gene. The CDR3 region is CASSQSGPSNQPQHF. The CDR3, as DNA: TGTGCCAGCAGCCAATCAGGCCCTTCCAATCAGCCCCAGCATTTT.

About this clone itself: Other nucleotide sequences in the sample specify the same CDR3. This chain uses TRBV7-2 with TRBJ2-3; D unresolved. Germline CDR1 reads SGHTA; CDR2 reads FQGNSA. The CDR3 contains 12 residues. The ends were cut back, 3 bases at V and 0 bases at J, with 1 base in the middle. CDR3 sequence reads: CASSFSTDTQYF. The CDR3 bases are TGTGCCAGCAGCTTTAGCACAGATACGCAGTATTTT.

This clone appeared a single time. The same CDR3 can be traced to other DNA sequences in this sample. The CDR3: CSASPNTEAFF. The DNA of the CDR3 is TGCAGTGCTAGTCCAAACACTGAAGCTTTCTTT. The genes are TRBV20-1 and TRBJ1-1; no clear D gene. Between the trimmed V and J ends, which lost 3 bases and 2 bases, there was a span of 4 bases. This CDR3 comprises 11 residues. Germline loops: CDR1 DFQATT, CDR2 SNEGSKA (reference sequence).

The rearrangement uses TRBV30 and TRBJ1-2; the D gene is possibly TRBD1 (5 bases). CDR1 and CDR2 (germline): GTSNPN, SVGIG (reference sequence). The CDR3 contains 12 residues. The germline V and J ends were trimmed by 4 bases and 7 bases, with 13 bases remaining between them. In DNA form, the CDR3 reads TGTGCCTGGACTCTAGGTGGGGGTGGCTACACCTTC. Its protein is CAWTLGGGGYTF.

This sequence joins TRBV4-3 and TRBJ2-7, with D perhaps TRBD2 (9 bases). The germline gives CDR1 LGHNA, CDR2 YSLEER. This CDR3 has 19 amino acids. V was clipped by 4 bases and J by 1 base, with 26 bases between them. The chain's CDR3 is CASSRHPQGGGRGSYEQYF. The CDR3 DNA is TGCGCCAGCAGCCGCCACCCACAGGGGGGCGGGAGGGGTTCCTACGAGCAGTACTTC.

DNA of the CDR3: TGCGCCAGCAGCCAAGAGGTTATCCAGGGGTCATACGAGCAGTACTTC. As protein: CASSQEVIQGSYEQYF. The chain joins TRBV4-3 to TRBJ2-7, with D maybe TRBD1 (6 bases). Germline V gene sequence: CDR1 LGHNA, CDR2 YSLEER. Between the trimmed V and J ends, which lost 0 bases and 4 bases, there was a span of 16 bases. The CDR3 contains 16 residues.

The table lists this clone with a few counts. Within the sample, other DNA sequences also encode this same CDR3. The chain links TRBV4-1 to TRBJ2-1, with 9 bases that match TRBD2. This CDR3 comprises 15 residues. Germline CDR1 MGHRA, CDR2 YSYEKL. With 3 bases clipped from V and 4 bases from J, the junction kept 4 bases outside the gene matches. CDR3 amino acids: CASSQTSGSYNEQFF. CDR3 DNA sequence: TGCGCCAGCAGCCAGACTAGCGGATCTTACAATGAGCAGTTCTTC.

This clone has only one observation. This chain connects TRBV7-2 to TRBJ1-4; D remains unclear. This CDR3 is 14 amino acids long. V was pared by 3 bases and J by 4 bases, with 9 bases between. Germline values: CDR1 SGHTA, CDR2 FQGNSA. CDR3 protein: CASSFGGDNEKLFF. The CDR3 DNA reads as TGTGCCAGCAGCTTTGGTGGAGATAATGAAAAACTGTTTTTT.

The chain joins TRBV5-4 to TRBJ2-3; 8 nucleotides agree with TRBD2. The CDR3 contains 16 residues. V lost 5 bases to trimming and J lost 5 bases; unmatched junction nucleotides: 13. Germline V lookup: CDR1 SGHNT, CDR2 YYREEE (reference sequence). The CDR3 DNA follows: TGTGCCAGCAGATCTTGGCGGGGGGTTTCTGGAGATACGCAGTATTTT. Its protein product is CASRSWRGVSGDTQYF.

The rearrangement links TRBV7-3 to TRBJ1-1; the D is unclear. The CDR3 totals 13 residues. Between the trimmed V and J ends, which lost 7 bases and 1 base, there was a span of 10 bases. Germline V CDR1 and CDR2: SGHTA, FQGTGA. This CDR3 reads CASTPPGNTEAFF. CDR3 DNA: TGTGCCAGCACGCCCCCGGGGAACACTGAAGCTTTCTTT.

This chain uses TRBV6-1 with TRBJ1-1; TRBD1 aligns across 7 bases. Germline V gene data show CDR1 as MNHNS and CDR2 as SASEGT. CDR3 length equals 15 residues. Trimming removed 4 bases from V and 1 base from J; junction bases left unmatched: 6. The CDR3 here is CASSANRGGNTEAFF. DNA of the CDR3: TGTGCCAGCAGTGCAAACAGGGGAGGGAACACTGAAGCTTTCTTT.

The chain joins TRBV18 to TRBJ2-1; 12 bases fit TRBD2. V lost 6 bases, J lost 3 bases, and 3 bases stayed unmatched. The CDR3 runs to 15 residues. CDR1 is KGHSH and CDR2 is LQKENI in the germline V gene. CDR3: CASSPTSGSYNEQFF. CDR3 in DNA: TGTGCCAGCTCGCCGACTAGCGGGAGCTACAATGAGCAGTTCTTC.

The chain has TRBV6-5 and TRBJ2-1; the D is unclear. The V and J ends lost 6 bases and 5 bases respectively, with 17 bases between them. CDR1 and CDR2 (germline): MNHEY, SVGAGI. The CDR3 length is 15 residues. The CDR3 loop is CASRQPGGRHNEQFF. CDR3 nucleotides: TGTGCCAGCAGACAACCTGGCGGCCGGCACAATGAGCAGTTCTTC.

This chain links TRBV18 with TRBJ2-3; D is unclear. The CDR3 covers 15 residues. V lost 3 bases to trimming and J lost 0 bases, with 10 bases between them. CDR1 KGHSH and CDR2 LQKENI come from the germline V gene. The CDR3: CASSPPQHSTDTQYF. In nucleotides, the CDR3 is TGTGCCAGCTCACCCCCCCAGCACAGCACAGATACGCAGTATTTT.

The V call is TRBV7-2, the J call TRBJ2-5; 9 nucleotides match TRBD1. V gave up 10 bases and J gave up 5 bases; unmatched junction bases: 11. From germline, CDR1 is SGHTA and CDR2 FQGNSA. The CDR3 sequence is 14 residues long. CDR3 sequence (DNA): TGTGCCACCTCAGGACAGGGGTTGAGGGAGACCCAGTACTTC. It encodes CATSGQGLRETQYF.

The rearrangement uses TRBV19 and TRBJ1-1, with a tentative D call TRBD1 (6 bases). The CDR3 is 15 residues long. The V end lost 3 bases, the J end lost 4 bases, and 15 bases lay between the germline ends. Germline values: CDR1 LNHDA, CDR2 SQIVND (reference sequence). The DNA of the CDR3 is TGTGCCAGTAGTATTGCTCGGGGGCTTGGCACTGAAGCTTTCTTT. Its protein is CASSIARGLGTEAFF.

This chain links TRBV19 with TRBJ2-3, with D perhaps matching TRBD2 (7 bases). Between the trimmed V and J ends, which lost 7 bases and 5 bases, there was a span of 25 bases. Germline V gene sequence: CDR1 LNHDA, CDR2 SQIVND (reference sequence). There are 17 residues in the CDR3. CDR3: CASTLSSSGGPRDTQYF. The DNA for the CDR3 is TGTGCCAGTACCCTTTCTTCGTCCGGGGGGCCGCGAGATACGCAGTATTTT. The entire variable domain, with the rest obtained from reference TRBV19 and TRBJ2-3, is as follows: DGGITQSPKYLFRKEGQNVTLSCEQNLNHDAMYWYRQDPGQGLRLIYYSQIVNDFQKGDIAEGYSVSREKKESFPLTVTSAQKNPTAFYLCASTLSSSGGPRDTQYFGPGTRLTVL.

The rearrangement links TRBV7-2 to TRBJ2-1; 9 nucleotides agree with TRBD2. This CDR3 region has 13 residues. Germline V gives CDR1 SGHTA, CDR2 FQGNSA. J gave up 7 bases and V 2 bases, and 0 bases lay outside the gene matches. CDR3 protein: CASSLLAGNEQFF. Written as DNA, the CDR3 is TGTGCCAGCAGCTTACTAGCGGGGAATGAGCAGTTCTTC. The variable domain in full, with the rest retrieved from reference TRBV7-2 and TRBJ2-1, is GAGVSQSPSNKVTEKGKDVELRCDPISGHTALYWYRQSLGQGLEFLIYFQGNSAPDKSGLPSDRFSAERTGGSVSTLTIQRTQQEDSAVYLCASSLLAGNEQFFGPGTRLTVL.

The chain employs TRBV28 and TRBJ1-6; 10 bases match TRBD1. V trimming: 6 bases; J trimming: 8 bases; junction bases outside the gene matches: 13. CDR3 length: 17 residues. In germline, CDR1 is MDHEN, CDR2 SYDVKM. CDR3 region: CASSGTGAPLGDSPLHF. The CDR3 DNA is TGTGCCAGCAGCGGGACAGGGGCCCCCCTAGGGGATTCACCCCTCCACTTT.